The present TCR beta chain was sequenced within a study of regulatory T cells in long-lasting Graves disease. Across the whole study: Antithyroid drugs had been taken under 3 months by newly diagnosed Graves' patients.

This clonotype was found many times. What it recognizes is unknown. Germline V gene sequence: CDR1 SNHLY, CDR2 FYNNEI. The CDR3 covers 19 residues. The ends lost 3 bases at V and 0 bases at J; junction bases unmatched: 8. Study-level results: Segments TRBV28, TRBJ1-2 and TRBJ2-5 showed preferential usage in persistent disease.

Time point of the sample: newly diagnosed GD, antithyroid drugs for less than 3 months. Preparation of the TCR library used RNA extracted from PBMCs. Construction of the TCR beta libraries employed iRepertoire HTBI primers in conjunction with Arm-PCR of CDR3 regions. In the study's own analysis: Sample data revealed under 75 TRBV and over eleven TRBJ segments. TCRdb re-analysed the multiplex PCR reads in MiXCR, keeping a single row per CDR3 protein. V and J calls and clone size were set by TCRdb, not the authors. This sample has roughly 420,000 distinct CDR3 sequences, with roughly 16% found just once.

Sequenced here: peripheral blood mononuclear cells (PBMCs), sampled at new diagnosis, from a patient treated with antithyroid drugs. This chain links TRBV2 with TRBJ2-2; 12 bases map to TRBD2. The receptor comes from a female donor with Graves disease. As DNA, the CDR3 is TGTGCCAGCAGTGAGGGGCGACTAGCGGGGGTCGCGAACACCGGGGAGCTGTTTTTT. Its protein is CASSEGRLAGVANTGELFF. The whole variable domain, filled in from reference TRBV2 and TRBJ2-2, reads EPEVTQTPSHQVTQMGQEVILRCVPISNHLYFYWYRQILGQKVEFLVSFYNNEISEKSEIFDDQFSVERPDGSNFTLKIRSTKLEDSAMYFCASSEGRLAGVANTGELFFGEGSRLTVL.